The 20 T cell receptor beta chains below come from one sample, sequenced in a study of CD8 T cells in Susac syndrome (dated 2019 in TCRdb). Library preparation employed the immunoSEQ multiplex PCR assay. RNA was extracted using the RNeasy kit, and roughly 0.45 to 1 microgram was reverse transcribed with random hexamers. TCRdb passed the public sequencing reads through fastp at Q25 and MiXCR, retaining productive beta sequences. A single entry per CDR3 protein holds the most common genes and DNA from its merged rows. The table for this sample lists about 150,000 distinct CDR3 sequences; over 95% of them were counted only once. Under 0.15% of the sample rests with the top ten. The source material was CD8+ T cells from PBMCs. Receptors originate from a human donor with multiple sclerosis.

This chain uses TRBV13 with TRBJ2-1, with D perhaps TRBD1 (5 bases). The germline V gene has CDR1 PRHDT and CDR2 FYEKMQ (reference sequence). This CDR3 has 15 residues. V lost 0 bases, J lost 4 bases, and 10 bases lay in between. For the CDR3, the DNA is TGTGCCAGCAGCTTAGGACAGGTCTTTTACAATGAGCAGTTCTTC. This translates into CASSLGQVFYNEQFF.

The CDR3 nucleotides read TGTGCCAGCAGTTACGGGACAGGGGGAACCTACGAGCAGTACGTC. Translated: CASSYGTGGTYEQYV. The chain is built from TRBV6-5 and TRBJ2-7; TRBD1 matches 11 bases. The CDR3 has 15 amino acids. With 2 bases clipped from V and 2 bases from J, the junction kept 2 bases outside the gene matches. Germline loops: CDR1 MNHEY, CDR2 SVGAGI.

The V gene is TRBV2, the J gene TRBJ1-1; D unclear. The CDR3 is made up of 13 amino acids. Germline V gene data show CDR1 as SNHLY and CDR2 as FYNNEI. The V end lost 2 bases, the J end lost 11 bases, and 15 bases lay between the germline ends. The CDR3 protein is CASSESVSLGAFF. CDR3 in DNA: TGTGCCAGCAGTGAATCCGTGTCCCTCGGGGCTTTCTTT.

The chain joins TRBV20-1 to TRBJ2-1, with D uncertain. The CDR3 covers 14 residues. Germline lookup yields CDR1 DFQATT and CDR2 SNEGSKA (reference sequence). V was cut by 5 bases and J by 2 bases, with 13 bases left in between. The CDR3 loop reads CSAGLIEPYNEQFF. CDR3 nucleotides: TGCAGTGCTGGGCTGATAGAACCCTACAATGAGCAGTTCTTC.

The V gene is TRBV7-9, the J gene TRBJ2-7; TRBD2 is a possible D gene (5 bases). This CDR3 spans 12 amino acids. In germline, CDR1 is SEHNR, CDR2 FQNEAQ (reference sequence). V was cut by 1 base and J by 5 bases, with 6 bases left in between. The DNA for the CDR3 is TGTGCCAGCAGCTTAGGACTAAACGAGCAGTACGTC. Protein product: CASSLGLNEQYV.

The DNA for the CDR3 is TGTGCCACCAGCAGCTTATATGGCTACACCTTC. It yields the protein CATSSLYGYTF. The rearrangement joins TRBV15 to TRBJ1-2; no clear D. This CDR3 spans 11 amino acids. Trimming took off 3 bases at V and 5 bases at J, with 4 bases between the two ends. Germline V gene sequence: CDR1 LNHNV, CDR2 YYDKDF (reference sequence).

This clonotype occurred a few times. In nucleotides, the CDR3 is TGCAGCGTTGAACTGTCCTACGAGCAGTACTTC. It encodes CSVELSYEQYF. The genes are TRBV29-1 and TRBJ2-7; D unresolved. Germline CDR1 is SQVTM and CDR2 is ANQGSEA. Trimming removed 2 bases at V and 1 base at J, with 3 bases between. The CDR3 spans 11 residues.

Written as DNA, the CDR3 is TGTGCCAGCCAGGTGTCTCCATCCACCGGGGAGCTGTTTTTT. It specifies CASQVSPSTGELFF. The chain joins TRBV9 to TRBJ2-2, with no clear D. Per the germline V gene, CDR1 is SGDLS and CDR2 is YYNGEE. Trimming removed 7 bases at V and 4 bases at J, with 14 bases between. CDR3 length: 14 residues.

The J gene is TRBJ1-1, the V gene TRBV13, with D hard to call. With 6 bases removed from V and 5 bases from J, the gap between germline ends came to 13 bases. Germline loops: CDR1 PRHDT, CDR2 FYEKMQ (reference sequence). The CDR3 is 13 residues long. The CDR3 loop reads CASSLSRGTEAFF. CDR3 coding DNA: TGTGCCAGCAGTCTCTCGCGGGGAACTGAAGCTTTCTTT. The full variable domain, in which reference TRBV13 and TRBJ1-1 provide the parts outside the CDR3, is AAGVIQSPRHLIKEKRETATLKCYPIPRHDTVYWYQQGPGQDPQFLISFYEKMQSDKGSIPDRFSAQQFSDYHSELNMSSLELGDSALYFCASSLSRGTEAFFGQGTRLTVV.

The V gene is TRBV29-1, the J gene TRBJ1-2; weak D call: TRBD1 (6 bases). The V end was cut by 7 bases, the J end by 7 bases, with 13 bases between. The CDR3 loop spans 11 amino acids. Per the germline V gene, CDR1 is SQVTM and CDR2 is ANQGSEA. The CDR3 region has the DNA TGCAGCGCCAACAGGGACCCTGGCTACACCTTC. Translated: CSANRDPGYTF.

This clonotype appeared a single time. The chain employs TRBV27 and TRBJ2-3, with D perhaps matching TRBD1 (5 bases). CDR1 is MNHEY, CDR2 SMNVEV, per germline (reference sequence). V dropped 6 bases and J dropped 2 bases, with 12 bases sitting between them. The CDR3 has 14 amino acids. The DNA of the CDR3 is TGTGCCAGCAGCGCGGACACGATCACAGATACGCAGTATTTT. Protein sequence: CASSADTITDTQYF.

The CDR3 nucleotides are TGCGCCAGCAGCCAAGCTGTGACTAGCGGGGGTAGTGAGCAGTTCTTC. This translates into CASSQAVTSGGSEQFF. This chain connects TRBV4-1 to TRBJ2-1; 12 nucleotides align to TRBD2. CDR3 size: 16 residues. V lost 1 base and J lost 9; bases outside the gene matches: 7. The germline gives CDR1 MGHRA, CDR2 YSYEKL.

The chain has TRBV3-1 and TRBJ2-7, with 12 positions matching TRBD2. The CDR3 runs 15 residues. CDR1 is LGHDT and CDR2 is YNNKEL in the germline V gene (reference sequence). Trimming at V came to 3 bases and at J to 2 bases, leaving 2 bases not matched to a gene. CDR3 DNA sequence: TGTGCCAGCAGCCACCCTAGCGGGGGGGCCTACGAGCAGTACTTC. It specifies CASSHPSGGAYEQYF.

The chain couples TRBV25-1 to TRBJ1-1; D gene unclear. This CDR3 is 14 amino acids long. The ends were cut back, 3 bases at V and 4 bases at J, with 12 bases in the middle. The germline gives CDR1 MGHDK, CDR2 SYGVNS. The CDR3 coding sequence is TGTGCCAGCAGTGAGGGAGTCGATGGCACTGAAGCTTTCTTT. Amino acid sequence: CASSEGVDGTEAFF.

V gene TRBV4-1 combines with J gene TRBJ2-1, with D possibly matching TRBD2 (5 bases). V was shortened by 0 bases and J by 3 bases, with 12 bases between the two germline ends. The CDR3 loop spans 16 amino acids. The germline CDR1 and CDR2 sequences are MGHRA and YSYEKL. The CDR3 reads CASSQEGLAIYNEQFF. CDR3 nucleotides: TGCGCCAGCAGCCAAGAAGGGCTAGCAATCTACAATGAGCAGTTCTTC.

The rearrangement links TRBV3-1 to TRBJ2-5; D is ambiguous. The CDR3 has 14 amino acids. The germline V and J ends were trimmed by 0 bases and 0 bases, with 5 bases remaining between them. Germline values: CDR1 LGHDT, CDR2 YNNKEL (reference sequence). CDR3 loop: CASSQELYQETQYF. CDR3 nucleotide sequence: TGTGCCAGCAGCCAAGAACTGTACCAAGAGACCCAGTACTTC.

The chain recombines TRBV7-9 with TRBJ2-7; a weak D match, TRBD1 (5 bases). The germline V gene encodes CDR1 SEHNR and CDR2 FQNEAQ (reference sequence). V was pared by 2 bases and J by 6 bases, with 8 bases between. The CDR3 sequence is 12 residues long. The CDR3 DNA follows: TGTGCCAGCAGCTTAATTAGGGGCGAGCAGTACTTC. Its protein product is CASSLIRGEQYF.

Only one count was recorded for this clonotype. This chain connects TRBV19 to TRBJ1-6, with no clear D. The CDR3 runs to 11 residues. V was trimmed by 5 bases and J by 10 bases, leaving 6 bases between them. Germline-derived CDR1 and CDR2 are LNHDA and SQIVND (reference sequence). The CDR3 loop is CASSSGSPLHF. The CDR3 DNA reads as TGTGCCAGTAGTTCGGGCTCACCCCTCCACTTT.

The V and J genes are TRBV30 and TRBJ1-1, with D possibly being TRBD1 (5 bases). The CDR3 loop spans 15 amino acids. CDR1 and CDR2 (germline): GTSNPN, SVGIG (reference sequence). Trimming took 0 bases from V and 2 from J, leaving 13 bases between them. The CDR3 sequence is CAWSVGELVNTEAFF. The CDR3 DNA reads TGTGCCTGGAGTGTAGGGGAACTGGTTAACACTGAAGCTTTCTTT. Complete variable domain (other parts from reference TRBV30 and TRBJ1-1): SQTIHQWPATLVQPVGSPLSLECTVEGTSNPNLYWYRQAAGRGLQLLFYSVGIGQISSEVPQNLSASRPQDRQFILSSKKLLLSDSGFYLCAWSVGELVNTEAFFGQGTRLTVV.

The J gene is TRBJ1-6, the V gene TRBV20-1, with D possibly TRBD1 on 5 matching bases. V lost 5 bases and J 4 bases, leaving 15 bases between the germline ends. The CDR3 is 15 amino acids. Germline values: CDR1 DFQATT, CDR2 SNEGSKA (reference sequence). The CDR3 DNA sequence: TGCAGTGCTCCCCCGCCTGGGGCATATAATTCACCCCTCCACTTT. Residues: CSAPPPGAYNSPLHF.